This T cell receptor (beta chain) was documented in a study of CD8+CD57+ T cells in acquired aplastic anemia. Overall study context: The mean DNA yield obtained from sorted CD4+ and CD8+ cells came to approximately 3.2 ug.

Genomic DNA acted as the template from which TCR beta VDJ combination and CDR3 sequence profiling were carried out. TCRdb reprocessed the reads with MiXCR, giving one entry per CDR3 protein. The sample consists of about 180,000 distinct CDR3 sequences, approximately 45% of them appearing once. This clonotype was counted only a few times. Its antigen is not known. Study results and caveats: The number of CD8+ CDR3 sequences shared by patients and controls was about 27.

This receptor was taken from a human donor in good health. Sequencing used sorted CD4+, CD8+, or CD8+CD57+ T cells (not recorded which) from PBMCs.

Written as DNA, the CDR3 is TGCAGCGTTGAAGTGTTCTCTGGAAACACCATATATTTT. Translation: CSVEVFSGNTIYF. V usage is TRBV29-1 and J usage is TRBJ1-3; no firm D call. Between the trimmed V and J ends, which lost 1 base and 0 bases, there was a span of 4 bases. The CDR3 extends over 13 amino acids. The germline V gene encodes CDR1 SQVTM and CDR2 ANQGSEA.